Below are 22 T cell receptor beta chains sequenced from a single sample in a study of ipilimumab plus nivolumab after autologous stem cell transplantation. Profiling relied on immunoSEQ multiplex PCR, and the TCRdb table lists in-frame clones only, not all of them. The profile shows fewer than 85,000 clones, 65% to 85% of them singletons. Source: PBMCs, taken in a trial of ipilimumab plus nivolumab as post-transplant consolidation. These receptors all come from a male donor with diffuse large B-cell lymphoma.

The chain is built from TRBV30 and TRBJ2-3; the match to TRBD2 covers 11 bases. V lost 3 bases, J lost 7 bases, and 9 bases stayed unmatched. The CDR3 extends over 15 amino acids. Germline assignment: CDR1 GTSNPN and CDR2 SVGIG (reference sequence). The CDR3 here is CAWSLGLAAGNTQYF. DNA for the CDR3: TGTGCCTGGAGCTTGGGACTAGCGGCCGGAAATACGCAGTATTTT.

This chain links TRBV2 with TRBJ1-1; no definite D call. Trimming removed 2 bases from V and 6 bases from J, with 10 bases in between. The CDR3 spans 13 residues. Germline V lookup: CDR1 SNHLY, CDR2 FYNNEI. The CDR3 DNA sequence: TGTGCCAGCAGTGAAAGGTGGGAGGCTGAAGCTTTCTTT. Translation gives CASSERWEAEAFF. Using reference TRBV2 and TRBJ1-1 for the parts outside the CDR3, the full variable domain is EPEVTQTPSHQVTQMGQEVILRCVPISNHLYFYWYRQILGQKVEFLVSFYNNEISEKSEIFDDQFSVERPDGSNFTLKIRSTKLEDSAMYFCASSERWEAEAFFGQGTRLTVV.

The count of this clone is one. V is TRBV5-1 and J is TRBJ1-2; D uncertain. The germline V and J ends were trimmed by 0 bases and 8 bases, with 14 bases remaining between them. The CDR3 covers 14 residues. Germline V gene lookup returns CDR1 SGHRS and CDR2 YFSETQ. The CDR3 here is CASSLELGSGGYTF. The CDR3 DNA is TGCGCCAGCAGCTTGGAGTTGGGGTCCGGCGGCTACACCTTC.

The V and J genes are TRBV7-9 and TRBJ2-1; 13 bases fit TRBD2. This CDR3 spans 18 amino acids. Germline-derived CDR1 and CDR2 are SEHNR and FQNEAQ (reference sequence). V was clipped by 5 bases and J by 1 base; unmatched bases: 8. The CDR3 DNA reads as TGTGCCAGCAGCCCTTCTAGGACTAGCGGGGGATCCTACAATGAGCAGTTCTTC. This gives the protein CASSPSRTSGGSYNEQFF.

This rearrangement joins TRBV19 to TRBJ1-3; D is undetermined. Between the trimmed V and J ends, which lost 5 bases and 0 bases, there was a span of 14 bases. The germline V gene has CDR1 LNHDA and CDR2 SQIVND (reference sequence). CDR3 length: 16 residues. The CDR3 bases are TGTGCCAGTAGTTGGTCCGCTTTCAGCTCTGGAAACACCATATATTTT. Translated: CASSWSAFSSGNTIYF.

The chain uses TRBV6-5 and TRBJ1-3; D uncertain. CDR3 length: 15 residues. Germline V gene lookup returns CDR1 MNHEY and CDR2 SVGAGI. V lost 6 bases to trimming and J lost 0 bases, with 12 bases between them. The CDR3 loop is CASSPLGSSGNTIYF. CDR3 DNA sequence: TGTGCCAGCAGCCCCTTGGGGAGCTCTGGAAACACCATATATTTT.

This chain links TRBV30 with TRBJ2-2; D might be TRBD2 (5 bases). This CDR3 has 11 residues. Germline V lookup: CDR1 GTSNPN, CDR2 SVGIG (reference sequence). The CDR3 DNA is TGTAACGGGGAGATCTCCGGGGAGCTGTTTTTT. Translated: CNGEISGELFF.

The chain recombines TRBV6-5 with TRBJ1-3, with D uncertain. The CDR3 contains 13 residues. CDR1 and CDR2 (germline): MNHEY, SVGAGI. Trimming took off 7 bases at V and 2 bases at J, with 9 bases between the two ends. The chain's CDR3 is CASIESTGNTIYF. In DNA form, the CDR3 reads TGTGCCAGCATTGAATCTACTGGAAACACCATATATTTT.

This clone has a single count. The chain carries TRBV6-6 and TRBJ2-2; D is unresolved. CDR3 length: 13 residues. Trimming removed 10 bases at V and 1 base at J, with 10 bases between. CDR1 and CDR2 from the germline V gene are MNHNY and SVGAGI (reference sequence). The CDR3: CATGQRNTGELFF. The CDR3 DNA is TGTGCCACTGGGCAACGGAACACCGGGGAGCTGTTTTTT.

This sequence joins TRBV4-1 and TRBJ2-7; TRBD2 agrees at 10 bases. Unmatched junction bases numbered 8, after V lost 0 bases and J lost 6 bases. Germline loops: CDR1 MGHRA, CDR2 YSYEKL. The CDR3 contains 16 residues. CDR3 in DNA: TGCGCCAGCAGCCAAGATGGTAGCGGGGGGACTCGCGAGCAGTACTTC. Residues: CASSQDGSGGTREQYF.

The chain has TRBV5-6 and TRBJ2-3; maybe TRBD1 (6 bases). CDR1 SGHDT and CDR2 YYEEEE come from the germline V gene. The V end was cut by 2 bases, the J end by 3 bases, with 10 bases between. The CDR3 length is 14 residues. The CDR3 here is CASSFRGRTDTQYF. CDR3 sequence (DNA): TGTGCCAGCAGCTTCAGGGGACGAACAGATACGCAGTATTTT.

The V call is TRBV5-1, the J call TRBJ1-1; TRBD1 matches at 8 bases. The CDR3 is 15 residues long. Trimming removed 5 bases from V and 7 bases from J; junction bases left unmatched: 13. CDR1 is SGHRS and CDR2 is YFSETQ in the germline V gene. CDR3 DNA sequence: TGCGCCAGCAGGCCTGGACAGGGCCCCTCTTTTGAAGCTTTCTTT. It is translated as CASRPGQGPSFEAFF.

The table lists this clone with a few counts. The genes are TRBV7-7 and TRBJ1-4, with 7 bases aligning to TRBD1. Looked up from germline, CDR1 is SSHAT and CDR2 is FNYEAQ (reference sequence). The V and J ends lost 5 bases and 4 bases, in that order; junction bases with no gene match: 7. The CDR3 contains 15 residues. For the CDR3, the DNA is TGTGCCAGCAGCACCCCGGGACAGCTTAATGAAAAACTGTTTTTT. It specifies CASSTPGQLNEKLFF.

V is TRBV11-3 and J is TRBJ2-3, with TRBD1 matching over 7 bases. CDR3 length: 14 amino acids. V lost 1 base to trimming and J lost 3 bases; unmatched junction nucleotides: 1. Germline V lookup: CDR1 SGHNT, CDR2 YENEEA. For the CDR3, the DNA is TGTGCCAGCAGCTTAGGACAGGGAACAGATACGCAGTATTTT. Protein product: CASSLGQGTDTQYF.

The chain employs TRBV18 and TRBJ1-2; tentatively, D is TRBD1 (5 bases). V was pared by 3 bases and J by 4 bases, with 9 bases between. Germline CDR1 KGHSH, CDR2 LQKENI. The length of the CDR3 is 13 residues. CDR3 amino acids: CASSPDNGYGYTF. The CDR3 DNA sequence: TGTGCCAGCTCACCGGACAATGGCTATGGCTACACCTTC.

The CDR3 loop reads CASSRRGLSYNEQFF. Written as DNA, the CDR3 is TGTGCCAGCAGTCGGCGGGGGCTCTCCTACAATGAGCAGTTCTTC. This sequence joins TRBV27 and TRBJ2-1; tentatively, D is TRBD2 (7 bases). In germline, CDR1 is MNHEY, CDR2 SMNVEV (reference sequence). Trimming removed 5 bases from V and 0 bases from J, with 11 bases in between. CDR3 length: 15 amino acids.

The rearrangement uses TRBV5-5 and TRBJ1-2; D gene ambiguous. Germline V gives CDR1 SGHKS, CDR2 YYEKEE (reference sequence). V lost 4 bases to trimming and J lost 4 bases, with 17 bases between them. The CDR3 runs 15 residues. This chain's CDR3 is CASSQTEIPSYGYTF. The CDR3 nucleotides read TGTGCCAGCAGCCAAACAGAAATACCATCCTATGGCTACACCTTC. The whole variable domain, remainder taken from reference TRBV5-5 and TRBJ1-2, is DAGVTQSPTHLIKTRGQQVTLRCSPISGHKSVSWYQQVLGQGPQFIFQYYEKEERGRGNFPDRFSARQFPNYSSELNVNALLLGDSALYLCASSQTEIPSYGYTFGSGTRLTVV.

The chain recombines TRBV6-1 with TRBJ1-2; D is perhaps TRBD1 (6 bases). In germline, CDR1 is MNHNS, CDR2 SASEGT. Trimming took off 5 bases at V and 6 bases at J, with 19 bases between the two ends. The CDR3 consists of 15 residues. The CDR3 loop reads CASSNHGGGVNGYTF. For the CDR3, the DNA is TGTGCCAGCAGTAACCATGGGGGCGGCGTAAATGGCTACACCTTC.

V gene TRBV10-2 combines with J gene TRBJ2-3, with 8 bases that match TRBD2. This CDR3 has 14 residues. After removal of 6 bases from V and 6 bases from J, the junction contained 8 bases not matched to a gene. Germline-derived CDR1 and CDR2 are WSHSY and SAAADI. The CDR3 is CASRPTGGTDTQYF. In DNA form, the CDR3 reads TGCGCCAGCAGGCCGACGGGGGGGACCGATACGCAGTATTTT.

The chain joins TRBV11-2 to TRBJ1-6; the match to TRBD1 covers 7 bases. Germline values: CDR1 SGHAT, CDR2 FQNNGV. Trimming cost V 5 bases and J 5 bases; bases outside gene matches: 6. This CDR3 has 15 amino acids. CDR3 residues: CASSPTTGNNSPLHF. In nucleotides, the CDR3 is TGTGCCAGCAGCCCCACGACAGGGAATAATTCACCCCTCCACTTT.

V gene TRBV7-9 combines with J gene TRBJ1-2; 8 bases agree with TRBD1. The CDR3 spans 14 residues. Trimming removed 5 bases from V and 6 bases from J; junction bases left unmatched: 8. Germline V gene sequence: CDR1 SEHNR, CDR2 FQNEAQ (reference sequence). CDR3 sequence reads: CASSPWTGFNGYTF. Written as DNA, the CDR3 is TGTGCCAGCAGCCCATGGACAGGGTTTAATGGCTACACCTTC.

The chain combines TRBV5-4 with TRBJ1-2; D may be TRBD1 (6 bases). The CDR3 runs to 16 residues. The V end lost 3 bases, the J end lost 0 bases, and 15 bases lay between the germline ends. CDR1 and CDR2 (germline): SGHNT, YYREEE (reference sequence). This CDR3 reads CASSSRRTETNYGYTF. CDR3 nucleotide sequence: TGTGCCAGCAGCTCGCGCCGGACAGAGACTAACTATGGCTACACCTTC. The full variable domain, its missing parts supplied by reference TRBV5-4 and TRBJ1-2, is ETGVTQSPTHLIKTRGQQVTLRCSSQSGHNTVSWYQQALGQGPQFIFQYYREEENGRGNFPPRFSGLQFPNYSSELNVNALELDDSALYLCASSSRRTETNYGYTFGSGTRLTVV.